These 22 T cell receptor beta chains came from one sample sequenced in a study of blood T cell repertoires in COVID-19. Generated by immunoSEQ multiplex PCR, the TCRdb table keeps only in-frame clones and is missing some. The data hold 150,000 to 200,000 clones, with about 90% observed a single time. The sequenced sample consisted of peripheral blood. The receptors derive from a man aged 30 to 45 with COVID-19, enrolled during active disease.

The chain combines TRBV3-1 (or the pseudogene TRBV3-2) with TRBJ2-1, with TRBD2 matching over 9 bases. The germline gives CDR1 LGHDT, CDR2 YNNKEL (reference sequence). CDR3 length: 15 amino acids. Trimming cost V 4 bases and J 8 bases; bases outside gene matches: 9. The chain's CDR3 is CASSPWRGGEHEQFF. The DNA of the CDR3 is TGTGCCAGCAGCCCGTGGCGCGGGGGGGAGCATGAGCAGTTCTTC.

The V call is TRBV28, the J call TRBJ2-2, with D possibly being TRBD2 (5 bases). Germline lookup yields CDR1 MDHEN and CDR2 SYDVKM. The CDR3 consists of 14 residues. V was pared by 3 bases and J by 6 bases, with 11 bases between. CDR3 DNA sequence: TGTGCCAGCAGTTTGTGGGGAGTTGCCGGGGAGCTGTTTTTT. Its translation: CASSLWGVAGELFF.

V and J are TRBV6-5 and TRBJ1-1; TRBD1 aligns across 9 bases. CDR1 MNHEY and CDR2 SVGAGI come from the germline V gene. The CDR3 runs 14 residues. V dropped 2 bases and J dropped 4; count of bases not matched to a gene: 2. In DNA, the CDR3 is TGTGCCAGCAGTTACAACAGGGGGCCCACTGAAGCTTTCTTT. Residues: CASSYNRGPTEAFF.

This sequence joins TRBV24-1 and TRBJ2-1, with 10 bases lining up with TRBD2. The CDR3 length is 15 residues. V trimming: 3 bases; J trimming: 6 bases; junction bases outside the gene matches: 4. Germline CDR1 is KGHDR and CDR2 is SFDVKD. The CDR3 here is CATSDLAGDINEQFF. The CDR3 DNA is TGTGCCACCAGTGATCTAGCGGGAGATATCAATGAGCAGTTCTTC.

The rearrangement joins TRBV3-1 (or the pseudogene TRBV3-2) to TRBJ2-7; TRBD1 agrees at 7 bases. CDR1 LGHDT and CDR2 YNNKEL come from the germline V gene (reference sequence). The length of the CDR3 is 18 residues. V shed 1 base, J shed 1 base, and the junction held 13 bases outside the gene matches. Here the CDR3 reads CASSQGQGVNNRSYEQYF. CDR3 DNA: TGTGCCAGCAGCCAAGGGCAGGGGGTAAATAATCGGTCCTACGAGCAGTACTTC.

The V gene is TRBV6-2 or TRBV6-3, the J gene TRBJ1-5, with unresolved D. The CDR3 length is 15 residues. Germline V gives CDR1 MNHEY, CDR2 SVGEGT. Trimming cost V 4 bases and J 1 base, with 11 bases left between them. This CDR3 reads CASSSPYQSNQPQHF. Here the CDR3 DNA reads TGTGCCAGCAGTTCCCCCTACCAAAGCAATCAGCCCCAGCATTTT.

This chain links TRBV5-1 with TRBJ1-6, with 8 bases lining up with TRBD1. J gave up 0 bases and V 6 bases, and 20 bases lay outside the gene matches. The CDR3 loop spans 21 amino acids. Germline V gene data show CDR1 as SGHRS and CDR2 as YFSETQ. The CDR3 DNA is TGCGCCAGCACCTTTGCGCCGGGGGACAGGATATTAAGCTCCTATAATTCACCCCTCCACTTT. Its translation: CASTFAPGDRILSSYNSPLHF.

The chain employs TRBV4-3 and TRBJ2-5, with 9 nucleotides matching TRBD1. This CDR3 region has 16 residues. V was pared by 0 bases and J by 5 bases, with 7 bases of the junction left unmatched. CDR1 is LGHNA and CDR2 is YSLEER in the germline V gene. The CDR3 DNA reads TGCGCCAGCAGCCAAGATTGGGGACAGGGTTACGAGACCCAGTACTTC. Protein sequence: CASSQDWGQGYETQYF.

This sequence joins TRBV9 and TRBJ1-1; D not resolved. Trimming removed 0 bases at V and 5 bases at J, with 11 bases between. The CDR3 runs to 14 residues. Germline-derived CDR1 and CDR2 are SGDLS and YYNGEE. For the CDR3, the DNA is TGTGCCAGCAGCGTAGGGACGGGCGGGACTGAAGCTTTCTTT. It yields the protein CASSVGTGGTEAFF.

The chain has TRBV28 and TRBJ2-1; TRBD2 aligns across 11 bases. Trimming at V came to 5 bases and at J to 2 bases, leaving 8 bases not matched to a gene. Germline V gene lookup returns CDR1 MDHEN and CDR2 SYDVKM. This CDR3 contains 17 residues. The CDR3 loop reads CASSHTRGLAAYNEQFF. The CDR3 nucleotides read TGTGCCAGCAGTCACACGCGGGGACTAGCGGCCTACAATGAGCAGTTCTTC. Drawing the rest from reference TRBV28 and TRBJ2-1, the complete variable domain is DVKVTQSSRYLVKRTGEKVFLECVQDMDHENMFWYRQDPGLGLRLIYFSYDVKMKEKGDIPEGYSVSREKKERFSLILESASTNQTSMYLCASSHTRGLAAYNEQFFGPGTRLTVL.

The chain links TRBV19 to TRBJ2-5, with D perhaps matching TRBD1 (6 bases). Germline-derived CDR1 and CDR2 are LNHDA and SQIVND (reference sequence). Trimming shortened V by 5 bases and J by 1 base, and 11 bases separated the two germline ends. The CDR3 covers 14 residues. The CDR3 spells CASSPRDTQETQYF. Written as DNA, the CDR3 is TGTGCCAGTAGTCCCCGGGACACCCAAGAGACCCAGTACTTC.

This chain links TRBV5-1 with TRBJ1-4; D may be TRBD1 (6 bases). CDR3 length: 14 residues. Germline assignment: CDR1 SGHRS and CDR2 YFSETQ. V lost 2 bases, J lost 7 bases, and 12 bases lay in between. CDR3 in amino acids: CASSFQGMAEKLFF. The CDR3 nucleotides are TGCGCCAGCAGCTTTCAGGGGATGGCTGAAAAACTGTTTTTT.

In regard to this clone: The same CDR3 arises from other DNA sequences in this sample as well. The chain is built from TRBV28 and TRBJ2-7, with a tentative D call TRBD2 (5 bases). The CDR3 spans 11 residues. Germline values: CDR1 MDHEN, CDR2 SYDVKM. V lost 2 bases to trimming and J lost 7 bases, with 6 bases between them. The CDR3 loop reads CASSLTREQYF. CDR3 bases: TGTGCCAGCAGTTTAACTAGGGAGCAGTACTTC.

The rearrangement joins TRBV4-3 to TRBJ1-3; D remains ambiguous. The germline V gene has CDR1 LGHNA and CDR2 YSLEER. Deletions cut 5 bases from V and 0 bases from J, with 11 bases between. There are 15 residues in the CDR3. The CDR3 DNA reads as TGCGCCAGCAGCGTTACAGTCGACTCTGGAAACACCATATATTTT. Translation gives CASSVTVDSGNTIYF.

J is TRBJ1-1 and V is TRBV6-1; 7 bases align to TRBD1. This CDR3 spans 16 amino acids. Germline V gene data show CDR1 as MNHNS and CDR2 as SASEGT. With 3 bases clipped from V and 0 bases from J, the junction kept 7 bases outside the gene matches. Here the CDR3 DNA reads TGTGCCAGCAGTGAGCAACCGGGACAGATGAACACTGAAGCTTTCTTT. Its protein is CASSEQPGQMNTEAFF.

This clone was picked up one time. V usage is TRBV2 and J usage is TRBJ2-1, with 9 positions matching TRBD2. Germline V gene sequence: CDR1 SNHLY, CDR2 FYNNEI. V trimming: 8 bases; J trimming: 8 bases; junction bases outside the gene matches: 7. The length of the CDR3 is 13 residues. This CDR3 is CASSAGGRHEQFF. The CDR3, as DNA: TGTGCCAGCTCTGCGGGAGGGCGGCATGAGCAGTTCTTC.

The chain combines TRBV2 with TRBJ2-7, with D possibly TRBD1 on 5 matching bases. Germline V gene sequence: CDR1 SNHLY, CDR2 FYNNEI. Trimming took 5 bases from V and 6 from J, leaving 17 bases between them. This CDR3 region has 14 residues. The CDR3 reads CASSYRRRVSEQYF. CDR3 DNA sequence: TGTGCCAGCAGTTACAGGCGTCGGGTGAGCGAGCAGTACTTC.

V is TRBV19 and J is TRBJ2-2, with 9 bases that match TRBD2. V was clipped by 10 bases and J by 0 bases; unmatched bases: 6. There are 15 residues in the CDR3. The germline CDR1 and CDR2 sequences are LNHDA and SQIVND (reference sequence). The CDR3 DNA is TGTGCCACCCAGCGGGGGGCAGCGAACACCGGGGAGCTGTTTTTT. This sequence encodes CATQRGAANTGELFF.

The gene calls are TRBV6-2 or TRBV6-3 and TRBJ2-2; TRBD1 might be the D (6 bases). Germline V gene data show CDR1 as MNHEY and CDR2 as SVGEGT. This CDR3 region has 15 residues. The V and J ends lost 2 bases and 5 bases respectively, with 12 bases between them. Here the CDR3 DNA reads TGTGCCAGCAGTTACGAACAGGGAGTTACCGGGGAGCTGTTTTTT. It codes for CASSYEQGVTGELFF.

The chain joins TRBV5-6 to TRBJ1-6; no reliable D call. There are 14 residues in the CDR3. V was shortened by 1 base and J by 7 bases, with 9 bases between the two germline ends. The germline CDR1 and CDR2 sequences are SGHDT and YYEEEE. The CDR3 DNA reads TGTGCCAGCAGCTTGTATTACCGGAATTCACCCCTCCACTTT. Its translation is CASSLYYRNSPLHF.

The chain combines TRBV7-9 with TRBJ2-5; 7 nucleotides match TRBD1. CDR3 size: 15 residues. Unmatched junction bases numbered 5, after V lost 4 bases and J lost 0 bases. The V gene's germline CDR1 is SEHNR and CDR2 FQNEAQ (reference sequence). The CDR3 DNA sequence: TGTGCCAGCAGCTCGACAGGGCAGTACCAAGAGACCCAGTACTTC. This gives the protein CASSSTGQYQETQYF.

The rearrangement uses TRBV5-1 and TRBJ2-5, with TRBD2 matching over 10 bases. This CDR3 has 16 residues. The junction had 6 bases not matched to a gene; V was cut back by 0 bases and J by 4 bases. The germline V gene encodes CDR1 SGHRS and CDR2 YFSETQ. The CDR3: CASSLVPAGGLETQYF. The CDR3 DNA is TGCGCCAGCAGCTTGGTGCCAGCGGGGGGGCTAGAGACCCAGTACTTC.